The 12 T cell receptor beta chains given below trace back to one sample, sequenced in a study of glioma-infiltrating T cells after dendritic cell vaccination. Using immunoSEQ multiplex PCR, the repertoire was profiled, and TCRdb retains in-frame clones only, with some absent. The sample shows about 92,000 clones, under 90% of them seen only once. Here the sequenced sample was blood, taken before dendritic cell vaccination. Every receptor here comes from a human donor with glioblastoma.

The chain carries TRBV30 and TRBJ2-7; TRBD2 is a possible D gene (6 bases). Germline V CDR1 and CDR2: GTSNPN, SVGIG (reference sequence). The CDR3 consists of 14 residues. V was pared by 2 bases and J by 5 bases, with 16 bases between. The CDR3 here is CAWSHLSGSDEQYF. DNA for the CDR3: TGTGCCTGGAGTCACTTGAGCGGGTCGGACGAGCAGTACTTC.

This CDR3 is CASSPGLAGAWTQYF. CDR3 sequence (DNA): TGTGCCAGCAGCCCCGGACTAGCGGGGGCCTGGACGCAGTATTTT. The chain carries TRBV5-4 and TRBJ2-3; TRBD2 aligns across 13 bases. The CDR3 sequence is 15 residues long. The trim removed 4 bases at V and 9 bases at J, leaving 8 bases unmatched. Germline CDR1 SGHNT, CDR2 YYREEE (reference sequence).

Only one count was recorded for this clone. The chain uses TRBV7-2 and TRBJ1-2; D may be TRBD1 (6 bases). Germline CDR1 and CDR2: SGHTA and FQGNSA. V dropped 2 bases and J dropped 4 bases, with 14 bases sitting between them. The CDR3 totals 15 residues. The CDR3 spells CASSLSPQGSYGYTF. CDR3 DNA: TGTGCCAGCAGCTTATCCCCACAGGGCAGCTATGGCTACACCTTC.

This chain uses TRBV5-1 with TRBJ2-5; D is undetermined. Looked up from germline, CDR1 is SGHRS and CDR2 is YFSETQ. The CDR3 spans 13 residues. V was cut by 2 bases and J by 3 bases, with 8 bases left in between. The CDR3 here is CASSLNSKETQYF. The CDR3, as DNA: TGCGCCAGCAGCTTAAACAGCAAAGAGACCCAGTACTTC.

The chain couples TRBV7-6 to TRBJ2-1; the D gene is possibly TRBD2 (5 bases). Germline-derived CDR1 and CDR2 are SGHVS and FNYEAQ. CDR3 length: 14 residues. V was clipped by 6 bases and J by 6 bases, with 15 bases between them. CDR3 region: CASRFGGRGNEQFF. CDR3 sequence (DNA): TGTGCCAGCAGATTTGGCGGTCGGGGCAATGAGCAGTTCTTC.

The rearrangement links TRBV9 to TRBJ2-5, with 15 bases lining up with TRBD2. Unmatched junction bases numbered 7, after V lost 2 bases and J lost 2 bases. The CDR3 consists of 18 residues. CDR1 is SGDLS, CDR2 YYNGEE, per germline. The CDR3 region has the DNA TGTGCCAGCAGCGTCGGACTAGCGGGGGGGCAGAAGCAAGAGACCCAGTACTTC. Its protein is CASSVGLAGGQKQETQYF.

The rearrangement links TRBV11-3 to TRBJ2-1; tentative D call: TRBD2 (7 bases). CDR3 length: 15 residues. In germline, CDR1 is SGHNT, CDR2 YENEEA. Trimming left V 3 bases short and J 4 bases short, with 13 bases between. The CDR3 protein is CASSLRGGTYNEQFF. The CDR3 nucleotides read TGTGCCAGCAGCTTGAGGGGGGGTACTTACAATGAGCAGTTCTTC.

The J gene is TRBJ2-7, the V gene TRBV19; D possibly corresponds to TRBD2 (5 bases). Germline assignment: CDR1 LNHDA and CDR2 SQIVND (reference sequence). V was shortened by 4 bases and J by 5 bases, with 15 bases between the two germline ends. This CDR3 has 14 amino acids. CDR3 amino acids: CASSTRTPLDEQYF. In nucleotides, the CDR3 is TGTGCCAGTAGTACTCGGACTCCCCTCGACGAGCAGTACTTC. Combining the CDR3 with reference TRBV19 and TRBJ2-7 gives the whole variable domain DGGITQSPKYLFRKEGQNVTLSCEQNLNHDAMYWYRQDPGQGLRLIYYSQIVNDFQKGDIAEGYSVSREKKESFPLTVTSAQKNPTAFYLCASSTRTPLDEQYFGPGTRLTVT.

The CDR3, as DNA: TGTGCCAGCAGCGTAGAGGGGAACTCTGGAAACACCATATATTTT. Protein product: CASSVEGNSGNTIYF. V is TRBV9 and J is TRBJ1-3; perhaps TRBD1 as D (5 bases). This CDR3 spans 15 amino acids. Between the trimmed V and J ends, which lost 0 bases and 0 bases, there was a span of 7 bases. The germline CDR1 and CDR2 sequences are SGDLS and YYNGEE.

CDR3: CASSIDGARGEPQHF. In nucleotides, the CDR3 is TGTGCCAGTAGTATAGATGGGGCCCGGGGGGAGCCCCAGCATTTT. This chain connects TRBV19 to TRBJ1-5; tentative D call: TRBD1 (5 bases). The CDR3 runs to 15 residues. V lost 0 bases, J lost 8 bases, and 14 bases lay in between. Germline values: CDR1 LNHDA, CDR2 SQIVND (reference sequence).

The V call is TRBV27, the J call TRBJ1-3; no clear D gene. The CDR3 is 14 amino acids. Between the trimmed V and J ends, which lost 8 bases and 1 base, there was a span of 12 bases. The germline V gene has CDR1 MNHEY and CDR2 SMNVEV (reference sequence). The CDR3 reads CASARGGSGNTIYF. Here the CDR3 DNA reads TGTGCCAGCGCACGAGGAGGATCTGGAAACACCATATATTTT.

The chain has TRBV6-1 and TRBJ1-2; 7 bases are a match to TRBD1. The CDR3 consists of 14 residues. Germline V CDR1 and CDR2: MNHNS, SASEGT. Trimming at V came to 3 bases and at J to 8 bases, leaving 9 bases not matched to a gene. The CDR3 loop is CASSETGIEEGYTF. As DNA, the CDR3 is TGTGCCAGCAGTGAGACAGGGATCGAGGAGGGCTACACCTTC.